This record concerns one T cell receptor beta chain sequence. Its matching antigen is unknown. The assay was immunoSEQ multiplex PCR, and TCRdb's table has in-frame clones only and misses some. The data show over a million clones, over 95% seen once. Trimming removed 2 bases at V and 4 bases at J, with 10 bases between. Germline CDR1 is SGHTA and CDR2 is FQGTGA. The CDR3 loop spans 14 amino acids. The data were taken from a study of shared clonotypes between healthy human individuals. Overall study context: Three CD4 naive, three CD4 memory, two CD8 naive and one CD8 memory plate were used per donor. Points from the study as a whole: It was the few donors that limited the genetic and exposure-history diversity represented.

Into CD45RA+ naive and CD45RA-negative memory subsets, the CD4+ cells were split. The V gene is TRBV7-3, the J gene TRBJ2-3; the D gene is possibly TRBD2 (6 bases). This clonotype was sampled from a man aged 30 to 39 in good health. Input material: naive CD4+ T cells sorted from blood. Described subset: CD45RA+ positively selected. CDR3 bases: TGTGCCAGCAGCTTATCTACGGGAGCAGATACGCAGTATTTT. Its translation: CASSLSTGADTQYF. Supplemented by reference TRBV7-3 and TRBJ2-3, the full variable domain reads GAGVSQTPSNKVTEKGKYVELRCDPISGHTALYWYRQSLGQGPEFLIYFQGTGAADDSGLPNDRFFAVRPEGSVSTLKIQRTERGDSAVYLCASSLSTGADTQYFGPGTRLTVL.